The subject of this entry is one T cell receptor beta chain. Its target is unknown. Naive CD8 cells lacked CD45RO, underwent positive selection for CCR7 and left out terminally differentiated effector memory CD45RA+ cells. This entry belongs to a study of shared clonotypes between healthy human individuals. The CDR3 consists of 17 residues. The germline gives CDR1 SGHAT, CDR2 FQNNGV. Trimming at V came to 6 bases and at J to 5 bases, leaving 13 bases not matched to a gene. Sequencing used immunoSEQ multiplex PCR; TCRdb keeps in-frame clones, though not all of them. Of 2 million to 2.5 million clones listed, under 95% were seen once; the top ten hold under 2%. Points from the study as a whole: On the whole, naive subsets had larger estimated richness than memory subsets had. It was the non-shared clonotypes that had lower generation probabilities than clonotypes shared by all four donors.

The V gene is TRBV11-2, the J gene TRBJ2-1, with 10 bases matching TRBD2. The TCR originated in a man aged 18 to 29 in good health. Some clones in this sample may be carry-over from other donors' samples. The sequenced sample was naive CD8+ T cells from PBMCs. CDR3 in DNA: TGTGCCAGCAGGGTAAAGCCGGGACTAGCGTACGACAATGAGCAGTTCTTC. The encoded protein is CASRVKPGLAYDNEQFF.